These T cell receptor beta chains were read from a single sample in a study of cytomegalovirus exposure and HLA in healthy donors. Profiled with immunoSEQ multiplex PCR; TCRdb holds only in-frame clones, not every one. In the table there are 250,000 to 350,000 clones, around 90% of which are singletons. Sequencing used PBMCs. Every receptor here comes from a man in his thirties or forties in good health and CMV-seronegative. Both conserved end residues are part of each CDR3. The D gene is left open where the match is weak. Clone size is given for some rows only: seen once, a few or many times, or a class if the clone is expanded.

V gene	clone size	D gene	J gene	CDR3 DNA	CDR3 protein
TRBV30	once	-	TRBJ2-7	TGTGCCTGGAGGTGGGCCGAGGGTGGCTCCTACGAGCAGTACTTC	CAWRWAEGGSYEQYF
TRBV6-5	-	-	TRBJ2-7	TGTGCCAGCAGTTACTCGCGGCTGCAGTACTTC	CASSYSRLQYF
TRBV6-5	-	TRBD1	TRBJ2-7	TGTGCCAGCAGTTATCGCAGGGGGCCTGCCTACGAGCAGTACTTC	CASSYRRGPAYEQYF
TRBV6-4	-	TRBD1	TRBJ1-1	TGTGCCAGCAGGAGTAGACAGGGGAACACTGAAGCTTTCTTT	CASRSRQGNTEAFF
TRBV18	-	TRBD2	TRBJ2-1	TGTGCCAGCTCACTTAGCGGGGGGGCCAATGAGCAGTTCTTC	CASSLSGGANEQFF
TRBV7-9	-	-	TRBJ1-5	TGTGCCAGCAGCCCCTCCTATAGCAATCAGCCCCAGCATTTT	CASSPSYSNQPQHF
TRBV6-6	few	-	TRBJ2-7	TGTGCCAGCAGTTACGCCACAGGATATTCCTACGAGCAGTACTTC	CASSYATGYSYEQYF
TRBV27	-	-	TRBJ2-2	TGTGCCAGCTCTGGCACAGGGACCGGGGAGCTGTTTTTT	CASSGTGTGELFF
TRBV19	-	-	TRBJ1-6	TGTGCCAGTAGTATAACGGGGGGCGGATCACCCCTCCACTTT	CASSITGGGSPLHF
TRBV27	-	TRBD2	TRBJ2-5	TGTGCCAGCAGTAGGGAGCGGGGGGGCGACGAGACCCAGTACTTC	CASSRERGGDETQYF
TRBV6-4	-	TRBD1	TRBJ2-1	TGTGCCAGCAGTGACCCCCATGGATTTAGGACAGGCGATTCCTACTACAATGAGCAGTTCTTC	CASSDPHGFRTGDSYYNEQFF
TRBV19	-	TRBD2	TRBJ2-1	TGTGCCAGTAGTGAGGCTCGGGGACTAGCGGGGGGGAACGACAATGAGCAGTTCTTC	CASSEARGLAGGNDNEQFF
TRBV30	-	TRBD1	TRBJ1-1	TGTGCCTGGGACAGGGGAAACACTGAAGCTTTCTTT	CAWDRGNTEAFF
TRBV5-4	-	TRBD1	TRBJ1-4	TGTGCCAGCAGCTTGGGGGACAGGGGTAGGGAAAAACTGTTTTTT	CASSLGDRGREKLFF
TRBV5-1	few	-	TRBJ2-6	TGCGCCAGCAGCTTACCGGTTGGGGCCAACGTCCTGACTTTC	CASSLPVGANVLTF
TRBV27	-	-	TRBJ1-3	TGTGCCAGCAGACCAGGCCCTGGAAACACCATATATTTT	CASRPGPGNTIYF
TRBV5-1	-	-	TRBJ1-2	TGCGCCAGCAGCTTGGGGGCAGGTGGAGGCTACACCTTC	CASSLGAGGGYTF
TRBV7-2	-	-	TRBJ1-4	TGTGCCAGCAGCCGTGACAGTACAACTAATGAAAAACTGTTTTTT	CASSRDSTTNEKLFF
TRBV30	-	-	TRBJ1-5	TGTGCCTGGAACACAGGCCACAATCAGCCCCAGCATTTT	CAWNTGHNQPQHF
TRBV5-4	-	-	TRBJ1-6	TGTGCCAGCAGCCGACTCCACGCGATCTCACCCCTCCACTTT	CASSRLHAISPLHF
TRBV9	-	-	TRBJ1-1	TGTGCCAGCAGCGTTAAACCGGGGTCACATCCAAACACTGAAGCTTTCTTT	CASSVKPGSHPNTEAFF
TRBV6-6	-	TRBD1	TRBJ1-1	TGTGCCAGCAGTCCTACAGGGGGCCGCGTAGCTTTCTTT	CASSPTGGRVAFF
TRBV25-1	few	-	TRBJ1-2	TGTGCCAGCAGTGGAAGTCGGGAGGCATATGGCTACACCTTC	CASSGSREAYGYTF
TRBV10-2	-	-	TRBJ2-7	TGCGCCAGCAGTGAGTCGGTGACAGCTTCCTCCTACGAGCAGTACTTC	CASSESVTASSYEQYF
TRBV5-4	-	-	TRBJ1-1	TGTGCCAGCAGGCGACAGGTTAACACTGAAGCTTTCTTT	CASRRQVNTEAFF
TRBV6-1	-	-	TRBJ1-3	TGTGCCAGCAGTGTTGGGGGGTCTGGAAACACCATATATTTT	CASSVGGSGNTIYF
TRBV5-6	-	TRBD1	TRBJ1-5	TGTGCCAGCAGCCGAAGACAGGGGGGGATAGTTTATAGCAATCAGCCCCAGCATTTT	CASSRRQGGIVYSNQPQHF
TRBV7-2	-	TRBD1	TRBJ1-6	TGTGCCAGCAGCTTAGCCGGGGGACAGGGGGCTCCCCTCCACTTT	CASSLAGGQGAPLHF
TRBV18	-	TRBD1	TRBJ1-1	TGTGCCAGCTCACGTAACCAGGGGGACACTGAAGCTTTCTTT	CASSRNQGDTEAFF
TRBV5-1	-	-	TRBJ1-1	TGCGCCAGCAGCTTGGGGGCAGGGGTATATACTGAAGCTTTCTTT	CASSLGAGVYTEAFF
TRBV4-1	-	-	TRBJ2-2	TGCGCCAGCAGCCGCGGGACCGGGAACACCGGGGAGCTGTTTTTT	CASSRGTGNTGELFF
TRBV4-3	-	-	TRBJ1-1	TGCGCCAGCAGCCAAGACTGGGACAACACGAACACTGAAGCTTTCTTT	CASSQDWDNTNTEAFF
TRBV4-3	-	-	TRBJ2-3	TGCGCCAGCAGCCAAGATTTGAGCAGGGATGGGACAGATACGCAGTATTTT	CASSQDLSRDGTDTQYF
TRBV4-2	-	-	TRBJ2-7	TGTGCCAGCAGCCAAGATACCGGCGGGGTGATGTACGAGCAGTACTTC	CASSQDTGGVMYEQYF
TRBV19	-	TRBD2	TRBJ2-1	TGTGCCAGTAGTCCCCGACTAGCGGGGTTGTACAATGAGCAGTTCTTC	CASSPRLAGLYNEQFF
TRBV7-9	-	-	TRBJ2-4	TGTGCCAGCAGCTTAGTTGCAGCGCTAGCCAAAAACATTCAGTACTTC	CASSLVAALAKNIQYF
TRBV11-2	-	TRBD1	TRBJ1-4	TGTGCCAGCAGCCCGACTACCTCAGGGGGGACTAATGAAAAACTGTTTTTT	CASSPTTSGGTNEKLFF
TRBV6-1	-	TRBD1	TRBJ2-7	TGTGCCAGTCGGACAGGGGACTACGAGCAGTACTTC	CASRTGDYEQYF
TRBV9	-	-	TRBJ2-1	TGTGCCAGCAGCGTTGGCAGCTACAATGAGCAGTTCTTC	CASSVGSYNEQFF
TRBV7-2	-	TRBD1	TRBJ2-7	TGTGCCAGCAGCTTAGGGGGACAGGGACCCTACGAGCAGTACTTC	CASSLGGQGPYEQYF
TRBV27	few	-	TRBJ1-6	TGTGCCAGCAGTGTACAGGGTAGGAATTCACCCCTCCACTTT	CASSVQGRNSPLHF
TRBV29-1	-	TRBD2	TRBJ2-5	TGCAGCGGCCGCGGGACTAGCGAAGGAGAGACCCAGTACTTC	CSGRGTSEGETQYF
TRBV5-1	-	-	TRBJ2-1	TGCGCCAGCAGCTTGGTAGAAGCCTACAATGAGCAGTTCTTC	CASSLVEAYNEQFF
TRBV9	-	-	TRBJ2-3	TGTGCCAGCAGCGACCCCCTGCGGGGCCGGACAGATACGCAGTATTTT	CASSDPLRGRTDTQYF
TRBV5-4	once	TRBD1	TRBJ2-7	TGTGCCAGCAGCGCGACAGGGAGCAACGAGCAGTACTTC	CASSATGSNEQYF
TRBV18	-	-	TRBJ2-7	TGTGCCAGCTCACCACCGCGGCAGGGAGGCGAGCAGTACTTC	CASSPPRQGGEQYF
TRBV5-1	-	-	TRBJ1-3	TGCGCCAGCAGCTTACCTTTGGGGCTAGGGTTGTCTGGAAACACCATATATTTT	CASSLPLGLGLSGNTIYF